What follows are 15 T cell receptor beta chains derived from one specimen sequenced in a study of shared clonotypes between healthy human individuals. Measured with immunoSEQ multiplex PCR; TCRdb has only the in-frame clones, and not every one. The sample includes 950,000 to 1,300,000 clones, about 70% of them seen just once. The sample comprised memory CD4+ T cells sorted from blood. Subset noted: CD45RA-negative fraction. The receptors derive from a man aged 18 to 30 in good health.

This CDR3 reads CASSFQGQGNYEQYF. CDR3 coding DNA: TGTGCCAGCAGCTTCCAGGGACAGGGGAACTACGAGCAGTACTTC. The chain employs TRBV5-4 and TRBJ2-7; 10 bases align to TRBD1. CDR1 is SGHNT, CDR2 YYREEE, per germline (reference sequence). With V trimmed by 2 bases and J by 3 bases, 5 bases remained unmatched. There are 15 residues in the CDR3.

The chain joins TRBV10-2 to TRBJ2-7; D is unclear. The length of the CDR3 is 16 residues. The ends were cut back, 3 bases at V and 2 bases at J, with 17 bases in the middle. Germline V gene sequence: CDR1 WSHSY, CDR2 SAAADI. The CDR3 sequence is CASSDPRQLATYEQYF. In DNA form, the CDR3 reads TGCGCCAGCAGTGATCCGAGGCAGCTTGCAACCTACGAGCAGTACTTC.

This clone has just a few counts. The chain uses TRBV19 and TRBJ1-1; D gene ambiguous. The V end lost 7 bases, the J end lost 1 base, and 19 bases lay between the germline ends. CDR1 is LNHDA and CDR2 is SQIVND in the germline V gene (reference sequence). The CDR3 is 16 amino acids. CDR3 nucleotide sequence: TGTGCCAGTAATTTTGGGAGCGCGGGGAGGAACACTGAAGCTTTCTTT. Its protein is CASNFGSAGRNTEAFF.

The chain carries TRBV6-5 and TRBJ2-7; 7 positions agree with TRBD1. The CDR3 runs to 11 residues. Trimming removed 10 bases from V and 6 bases from J; junction bases left unmatched: 6. The V gene's germline CDR1 is MNHEY and CDR2 SVGAGI. This CDR3 is CATDRVGEQYF. The CDR3 nucleotides are TGTGCCACTGACAGGGTAGGCGAGCAGTACTTC.

The V and J genes are TRBV4-3 and TRBJ2-2; D possibly corresponds to TRBD1 (5 bases). The CDR3 sequence is 16 residues long. CDR1 LGHNA and CDR2 YSLEER come from the germline V gene. V was trimmed by 0 bases and J by 5 bases, leaving 13 bases between them. CDR3 residues: CASSQEAARGTGELFF. The CDR3, as DNA: TGCGCCAGCAGCCAAGAGGCGGCAAGGGGAACCGGGGAGCTGTTTTTT.

This clone was counted ten times or more. The sample contains more than one DNA sequence encoding this CDR3. V is TRBV15 and J is TRBJ1-2, with TRBD1 identical over 8 bases. Germline assignment: CDR1 LNHNV and CDR2 YYDKDF (reference sequence). The CDR3 consists of 13 residues. V lost 4 bases and J lost 8; bases outside the gene matches: 6. The CDR3 is CATSIRTGQGYTF. The CDR3, as DNA: TGTGCCACCAGCATTCGGACAGGGCAGGGCTACACCTTC.

This clone was counted between two and nine times. The sample has other DNA sequences that encode this CDR3 too. The chain joins TRBV20-1 to TRBJ2-7; D ambiguous. Trimming took 1 base from V and 4 from J, leaving 5 bases between them. The CDR3 contains 11 residues. CDR1 and CDR2 from the germline V gene are DFQATT and SNEGSKA (reference sequence). The CDR3 reads CSARGTYEQYF. The CDR3 DNA sequence: TGCAGTGCTAGAGGCACATACGAGCAGTACTTC.

This clone occurred a few times. The rearrangement joins TRBV2 to TRBJ2-2; possible D gene TRBD1, 7 bases. The germline gives CDR1 SNHLY, CDR2 FYNNEI. Trimming cost V 7 bases and J 2 bases, with 11 bases left between them. CDR3 length equals 14 residues. Here the CDR3 reads CASMRDRNTGELFF. The CDR3 nucleotides read TGTGCCAGCATGCGGGACAGAAACACCGGGGAGCTGTTTTTT. The complete variable domain, with remaining parts taken from reference TRBV2 and TRBJ2-2, reads EPEVTQTPSHQVTQMGQEVILRCVPISNHLYFYWYRQILGQKVEFLVSFYNNEISEKSEIFDDQFSVERPDGSNFTLKIRSTKLEDSAMYFCASMRDRNTGELFFGEGSRLTVL.

Ten or more counts support this clone. At the DNA level, this CDR3 is encoded by other sequences in the same sample as well. The V call is TRBV2, the J call TRBJ2-1; TRBD2 matches 7 bases. CDR3 length: 16 amino acids. With 0 bases clipped from V and 3 bases from J, the junction kept 5 bases outside the gene matches. Germline loops: CDR1 SNHLY, CDR2 FYNNEI. DNA for the CDR3: TGTGCCAGCAGTGAAGCGGGAGGGACCTTCTACAATGAGCAGTTCTTC. It is translated as CASSEAGGTFYNEQFF.

Only one count was recorded for this clone. J is TRBJ2-1 and V is TRBV11-2; TRBD2 is a possible D gene (5 bases). V shed 5 bases and J shed 3 bases, with 8 bases lying between them. The CDR3 has 13 residues. CDR1 and CDR2 (germline): SGHAT, FQNNGV. The CDR3 reads CASSIGGYNEQFF. In DNA, the CDR3 is TGTGCCAGCAGCATCGGAGGCTACAATGAGCAGTTCTTC.

The chain uses TRBV2 and TRBJ2-2, with 8 bases that match TRBD1. Per the germline V gene, CDR1 is SNHLY and CDR2 is FYNNEI. The trim removed 5 bases at V and 4 bases at J, leaving 6 bases unmatched. There are 15 residues in the CDR3. This CDR3 reads CASSPQGAATGELFF. Written as DNA, the CDR3 is TGTGCCAGCAGTCCTCAGGGGGCGGCCACCGGGGAGCTGTTTTTT.

The chain joins TRBV25-1 to TRBJ1-1; D may be TRBD1 (5 bases). CDR3 length: 13 residues. The ends were cut back, 4 bases at V and 3 bases at J, with 9 bases in the middle. Germline CDR1 reads MGHDK; CDR2 reads SYGVNS. In DNA, the CDR3 is TGTGCCAGCAGTGGGGGCATGCACACTGAAGCTTTCTTT. Protein: CASSGGMHTEAFF.

J is TRBJ2-5 and V is TRBV5-1, with TRBD1 matching 9 bases. Per germline, CDR1 SGHRS and CDR2 YFSETQ. J was trimmed by 5 bases and V by 0 bases; bases with no gene match: 11. The CDR3 is made up of 17 amino acids. The CDR3 protein is CASSLEWNRGRDETQYF. In DNA form, the CDR3 reads TGCGCCAGCAGCTTGGAGTGGAACAGGGGGCGCGATGAGACCCAGTACTTC.

The J gene is TRBJ1-1, the V gene TRBV29-1, with D hard to call. Trimming cost V 4 bases and J 1 base, with 4 bases left between them. The germline V gene has CDR1 SQVTM and CDR2 ANQGSEA. There are 11 residues in the CDR3. DNA for the CDR3: TGCAGCGTTGGAGCGAACACTGAAGCTTTCTTT. Its protein product is CSVGANTEAFF.

This rearrangement joins TRBV6-6 to TRBJ2-3; no reliable D call. The CDR3 covers 14 residues. Trimming stripped 4 bases from V and 3 bases from J, with 11 bases between. Germline V gene lookup returns CDR1 MNHNY and CDR2 SVGAGI (reference sequence). CDR3 DNA sequence: TGTGCCAGCAGTTCCTCGGACGGGACAGATACGCAGTATTTT. Amino acids: CASSSSDGTDTQYF.